This T cell receptor (beta chain) was found in a study of molecular identifiers for immune sequencing clone quantification. Study in general: Split five ways in replicates, RNA from around 18,000 or 91,000 naive CD8 cells had four portions sequenced. Study-level results: Clones carrying above 20 RNA copies accounted for over 98% of effector molecules, under 1% in naive cells.

The CDR3 contains 16 residues. Germline assignment: CDR1 SGHRS and CDR2 YFSETQ. V was clipped by 0 bases and J by 3 bases; unmatched bases: 5. Naive CD8 T cell sorting was performed on the CD8+CD4-CCR7+CD45RA+ phenotype. This clonotype was seen many times. As yet, its antigen is unknown. Libraries of bulk TCR were made by previously described methods (with listed TCR primers). In TCRdb, the PCR reads were re-called with MiXCR into one record per CDR3 protein. The sample holds roughly 71,000 distinct CDR3 sequences, about 18% seen once. The chain carries TRBV5-1 and TRBJ2-2; 7 bases match TRBD1. The material sequenced was naive CD8+ T cells from blood, with Jurkat cell RNA spiked in. The subset is: FACS-sorted CD8+CD4-CCR7+CD45RA+ naive T cells. The clonotype comes from a human donor in good health. Some libraries in this study had Jurkat cell RNA spiked in. The CDR3 DNA sequence: TGCGCCAGCAGCTTGGTCGGTACAGGGGACACCGGGGAGCTGTTTTTT. Its protein is CASSLVGTGDTGELFF.